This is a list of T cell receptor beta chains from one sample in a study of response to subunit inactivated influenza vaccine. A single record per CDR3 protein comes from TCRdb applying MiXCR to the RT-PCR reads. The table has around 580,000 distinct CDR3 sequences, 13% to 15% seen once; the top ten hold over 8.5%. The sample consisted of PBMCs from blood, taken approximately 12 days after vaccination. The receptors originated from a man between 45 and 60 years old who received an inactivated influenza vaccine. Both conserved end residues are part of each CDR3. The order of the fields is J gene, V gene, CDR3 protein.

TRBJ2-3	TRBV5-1	CASNWWGGPDTQYF
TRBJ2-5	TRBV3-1	CASSQVASGGPTQYF
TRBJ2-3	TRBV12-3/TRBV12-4	CASSRNRKVEADTQYF
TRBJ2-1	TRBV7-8	CASRLGGAYYNEQFF
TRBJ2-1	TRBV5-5	CASSEDRGSRRGNEQFF
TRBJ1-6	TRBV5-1	CASSSGQGANNSPLHF
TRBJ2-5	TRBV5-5	CASSPAAGEIQETQYF
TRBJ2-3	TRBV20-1	CSARYFGRAGDTQYF
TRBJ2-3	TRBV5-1	CASSFSLENTQYF
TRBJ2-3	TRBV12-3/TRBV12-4	CASSPTGGDTQYF
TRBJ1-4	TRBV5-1	CASSLWTGNEKLFF
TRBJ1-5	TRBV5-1	CASSFTGPPQPQHF
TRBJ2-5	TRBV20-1	CSAPEPPGNQETQYF
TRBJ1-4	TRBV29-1	CSIRAPSGTNEKLFF
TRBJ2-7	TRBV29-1	CSVEEPGTTDYEQYF
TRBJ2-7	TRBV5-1	CASSLALAGNSYEQYF
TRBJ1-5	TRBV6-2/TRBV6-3	CASSRGTQPQHF
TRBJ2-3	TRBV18	CASSPTSGWADTQYF
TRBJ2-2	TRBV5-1	CASSPALAGFTGELFF
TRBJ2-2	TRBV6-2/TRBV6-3	CASKKTVTALNTGELFF
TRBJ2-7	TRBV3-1	CASSPGVGGYEQYF
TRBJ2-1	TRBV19	CASSPWLSYNEQFF
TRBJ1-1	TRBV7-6	CASSLVSPNTEAFF
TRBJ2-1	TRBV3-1	CASSPGLAGVVLFF
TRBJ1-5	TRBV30	CAWSVGQGLQPQHF
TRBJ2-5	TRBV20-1	CSARDSTSGRETQYF
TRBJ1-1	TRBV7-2	CASSRNRQGVDTEAFF
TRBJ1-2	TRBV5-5	CASSLEARDYGYTF
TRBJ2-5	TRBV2	CASRQQETQYF
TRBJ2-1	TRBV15	CATSRGADRWYGGSLRPEQFF
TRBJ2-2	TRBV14	CASSRFETGELFF
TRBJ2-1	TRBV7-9	CASSPPGPGRDEQFF
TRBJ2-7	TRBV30	CAWIGPDSSYEQYF
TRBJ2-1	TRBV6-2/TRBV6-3	CASRPQGENEQFF
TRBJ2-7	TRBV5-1	CASSFSGYSYEQYF
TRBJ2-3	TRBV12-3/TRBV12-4	CASSLWLAGGTDTQYF
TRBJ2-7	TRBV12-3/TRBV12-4	CASSLGQGAAYEQYF
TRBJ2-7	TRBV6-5	CASSYSGNGDYEQYF
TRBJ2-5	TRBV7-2	CASSLVGTETQYF
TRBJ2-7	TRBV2	CASSYPGTATYEQYF
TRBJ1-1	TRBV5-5	CASSFDFNTEAFF